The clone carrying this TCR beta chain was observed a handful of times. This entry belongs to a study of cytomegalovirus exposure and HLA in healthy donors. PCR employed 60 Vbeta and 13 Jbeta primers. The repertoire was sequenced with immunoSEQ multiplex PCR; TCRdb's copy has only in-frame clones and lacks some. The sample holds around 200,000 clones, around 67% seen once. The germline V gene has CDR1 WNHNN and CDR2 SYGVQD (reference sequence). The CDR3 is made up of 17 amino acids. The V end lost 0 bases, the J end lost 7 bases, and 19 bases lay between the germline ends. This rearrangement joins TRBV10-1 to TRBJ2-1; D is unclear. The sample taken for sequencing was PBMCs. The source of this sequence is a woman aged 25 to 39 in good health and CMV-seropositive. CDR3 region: CASSESELRLVVNEQFF. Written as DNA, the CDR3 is TGCGCCAGCAGTGAGTCCGAGCTCCGTCTAGTAGTAAATGAGCAGTTCTTC.